Below are 22 T cell receptor beta chains sequenced from a single sample in a study of blood T cell repertoires in COVID-19. TCRdb keeps only in-frame clones here, not all; method: immunoSEQ multiplex PCR. The sample lists approximately 150,000 clones, around nine tenths occurring once. Specimen: peripheral blood. These receptors originate from a man aged 55-75 years with active or convalescent COVID-19.

The chain joins TRBV9 to TRBJ1-5; D not certain. Germline loops: CDR1 SGDLS, CDR2 YYNGEE. The CDR3 has 16 residues. The germline V and J ends were trimmed by 6 bases and 4 bases, with 20 bases remaining between them. The CDR3 sequence: CASTRSAYSSNQPQHF. The CDR3 DNA reads as TGTGCCAGCACCCGTTCCGCCTACAGCTCTAATCAGCCCCAGCATTTT.

The V and J genes are TRBV5-6 and TRBJ2-4; D remains unclear. V gave up 0 bases and J gave up 0 bases, with 10 bases separating them. Germline values: CDR1 SGHDT, CDR2 YYEEEE. CDR3 size: 16 residues. The CDR3 nucleotides read TGTGCCAGCAGCTTGGCCGTCGGAGTAGCCAAAAACATTCAGTACTTC. Encoded protein: CASSLAVGVAKNIQYF.

The CDR3 reads CASSQTRPSANEQFF. The CDR3 DNA reads TGCGCCAGCAGCCAAACTAGACCTTCAGCCAATGAGCAGTTCTTC. The rearrangement links TRBV5-1 to TRBJ2-1, with D possibly being TRBD2 (5 bases). There are 15 residues in the CDR3. Looked up from germline, CDR1 is SGHRS and CDR2 is YFSETQ. Trimming removed 4 bases at V and 6 bases at J, with 17 bases between. Full variable domain (missing parts from reference TRBV5-1 and TRBJ2-1): KAGVTQTPRYLIKTRGQQVTLSCSPISGHRSVSWYQQTPGQGLQFLFEYFSETQRNKGNFPGRFSGRQFSNSRSEMNVSTLELGDSALYLCASSQTRPSANEQFFGPGTRLTVL.

The CDR3 protein is CASSQERTGLAGLTDTQYF. CDR3 nucleotide sequence: TGCGCCAGCAGCCAAGAAAGGACCGGACTAGCGGGCCTCACAGATACGCAGTATTTT. The rearrangement joins TRBV4-3 to TRBJ2-3, with 11 bases that match TRBD2. Trimming at V came to 0 bases and at J to 2 bases, leaving 10 bases not matched to a gene. CDR3 length equals 19 residues. The germline gives CDR1 LGHNA, CDR2 YSLEER.

This clone has more than one count but fewer than ten. The chain uses TRBV6-2 or TRBV6-3 and TRBJ2-7; D uncertain. The CDR3 extends over 11 amino acids. The V gene lost 6 bases and the J gene lost 6 bases, with 9 bases spanning the gap. CDR1 and CDR2 from the germline V gene are MNHEY and SVGEGT. DNA of the CDR3: TGTGCCAGCAGCTCAGCGATCGAGCAGTACTTC. Translated: CASSSAIEQYF.

The chain recombines TRBV28 with TRBJ2-7, with 10 positions matching TRBD2. Per the germline V gene, CDR1 is MDHEN and CDR2 is SYDVKM. J lost 0 bases, V lost 5 bases, and 10 bases had no gene match. There are 17 residues in the CDR3. CDR3 DNA sequence: TGTGCCAGCAGTGGCAGAGGTAGCGGGAGGAACTCCTACGAGCAGTACTTC. It yields the protein CASSGRGSGRNSYEQYF.

This clone was recorded once. This rearrangement joins TRBV29-1 to TRBJ2-2; tentative D call: TRBD1 (5 bases). The germline V gene has CDR1 SQVTM and CDR2 ANQGSEA. Between the trimmed V and J ends, which lost 4 bases and 0 bases, there was a span of 9 bases. The CDR3 spans 14 residues. CDR3 DNA sequence: TGCAGCGTTGCAGGCAGGGCGAACACCGGGGAGCTGTTTTTT. This encodes CSVAGRANTGELFF.

Details on this clone: With a much larger clone just one base away, this may be a read error. Different DNA sequences within this sample yield the same CDR3. The rearrangement links TRBV3-1 (or the pseudogene TRBV3-2) to TRBJ2-7; TRBD1 matches 9 bases. The CDR3 runs to 14 residues. Trimming at V came to 3 bases and at J to 2 bases, leaving 2 bases not matched to a gene. Germline V gives CDR1 LGHDT, CDR2 YNNKEL (reference sequence). DNA of the CDR3: TGTGCCAGCAGCCAGGGACAGGGACCCTACGAGCAGTACTTC. Its translation is CASSQGQGPYEQYF.

CDR3 protein: CASSDPSDRGRYEQYF. The CDR3, as DNA: TGTGCCAGCAGTGACCCCTCGGACAGGGGGAGGTACGAGCAGTACTTC. The chain couples TRBV25-1 to TRBJ2-7; TRBD1 matches at 10 bases. V dropped 3 bases and J dropped 4; count of bases not matched to a gene: 9. The CDR3 extends over 16 amino acids. Per germline, CDR1 MGHDK and CDR2 SYGVNS.

The CDR3 DNA is TGCGCCAGCAGCCGCGAGGGACAGGGACAAGAGACCCAGTACTTC. It translates to CASSREGQGQETQYF. This sequence joins TRBV4-1 and TRBJ2-5; TRBD1 aligns across 9 bases. The CDR3 is 15 amino acids. Trimming cost V 4 bases and J 2 bases; bases outside gene matches: 5. The germline gives CDR1 MGHRA, CDR2 YSYEKL.

This chain links TRBV5-8 with TRBJ2-1, with 10 bases that match TRBD2. This CDR3 has 18 residues. V lost 6 bases to trimming and J lost 6 bases; unmatched junction nucleotides: 18. Germline-derived CDR1 and CDR2 are SGHTS and YDEGEE. CDR3 DNA: TGTGCCAGCAACCCTAGCGGGAGTAAACTCCACCTCTCCAATGAGCAGTTCTTC. It specifies CASNPSGSKLHLSNEQFF.

J is TRBJ2-2 and V is TRBV6-6; 11 positions match TRBD1. Germline CDR1 MNHNY, CDR2 SVGAGI (reference sequence). V shed 5 bases and J 4 bases; nucleotides not matched to a gene: 12. This CDR3 has 18 residues. The CDR3 bases are TGTGCCAGCAGTCCTCGCCCACCGGGACAGGGGGGCACCGGGGAGCTGTTTTTT. It translates to CASSPRPPGQGGTGELFF.

J is TRBJ2-1 and V is TRBV4-2; a possible D gene is TRBD2 (6 bases). The germline V and J ends were trimmed by 3 bases and 10 bases, with 25 bases remaining between them. The CDR3 covers 17 residues. Germline-derived CDR1 and CDR2 are LGHNA and YNFKEQ. CDR3 nucleotide sequence: TGTGCCAGCAGCCAGGGACTTGCGGGGTCCCGGGTAGGCGAGCAGTTCTTC. Protein product: CASSQGLAGSRVGEQFF.

This clone was seen a single time. A junction boundary mismatches the germline segment, possibly from a read error. V gene TRBV6-5 combines with J gene TRBJ1-1; the D gene is possibly TRBD1 (6 bases). This CDR3 is built from 14 residues. Per the germline V gene, CDR1 is MNHEY and CDR2 is SVGAGI. The CDR3 nucleotides are TGTGCCAGCACCGAGGGCAACAGGGACACTGAAGCCTTCTTT. This encodes CASTEGNRDTEAFF.

V gene TRBV29-1 combines with J gene TRBJ1-3, with D unresolved. This CDR3 is built from 14 residues. V shed 3 bases and J shed 0 bases, with 9 bases lying between them. CDR1 is SQVTM, CDR2 ANQGSEA, per germline. The CDR3 region has the DNA TGCAGCGTTGATGACAAGAGCTCTGGAAACACCATATATTTT. It specifies CSVDDKSSGNTIYF.

The rearrangement uses TRBV19 and TRBJ2-2; D gene uncertain. This CDR3 is built from 12 residues. Looked up from germline, CDR1 is LNHDA and CDR2 is SQIVND (reference sequence). Trimming took 5 bases from V and 9 from J, leaving 10 bases between them. The CDR3, as DNA: TGTGCCAGTAGTTGGCGGTGGCGGGAGCTGTTTTTT. As protein: CASSWRWRELFF.

The V and J genes are TRBV11-2 and TRBJ2-3; 13 nucleotides align to TRBD2. This CDR3 spans 19 amino acids. With 2 bases clipped from V and 2 bases from J, the junction kept 10 bases outside the gene matches. CDR1 and CDR2 (germline): SGHAT, FQNNGV. CDR3 in DNA: TGTGCCAGCAGCTTAACCGCGACTAGCGGGAGGAGGAACACAGATACGCAGTATTTT. Protein sequence: CASSLTATSGRRNTDTQYF.

The V and J genes are TRBV28 and TRBJ1-2, with a tentative D call TRBD1 (5 bases). Germline loops: CDR1 MDHEN, CDR2 SYDVKM. The germline V and J ends were trimmed by 1 base and 7 bases, with 25 bases remaining between them. The CDR3 is 18 amino acids. In DNA, the CDR3 is TGTGCCAGCAGTTTATACATCGTGTGGGGGGGGAAAACGGTTGGCTACACCTTC. This sequence encodes CASSLYIVWGGKTVGYTF.

CDR3 loop: CASSIAQVNQPQHF. The CDR3 DNA is TGTGCCAGTAGTATAGCGCAGGTCAATCAGCCCCAGCATTTT. The V and J genes are TRBV19 and TRBJ1-5; no reliable D call. The germline V gene has CDR1 LNHDA and CDR2 SQIVND (reference sequence). The germline V and J ends were trimmed by 1 base and 3 bases, with 7 bases remaining between them. The CDR3 length is 14 residues.

J is TRBJ1-2 and V is TRBV19; tentatively, D is TRBD1 (5 bases). Deletions cut 5 bases from V and 4 bases from J, with 14 bases between. The CDR3 extends over 14 amino acids. Germline loops: CDR1 LNHDA, CDR2 SQIVND (reference sequence). The CDR3 reads CASSPSPGVYGYTF. As DNA, the CDR3 is TGTGCCAGTAGTCCTTCCCCGGGGGTCTATGGCTACACCTTC.

This chain's CDR3 is CASSRHSAGANVLTF. The CDR3 DNA reads TGCGCCAGCAGCCGCCACTCCGCTGGGGCCAACGTCCTGACTTTC. The gene calls are TRBV4-1 and TRBJ2-6; D is unresolved. CDR1 MGHRA and CDR2 YSYEKL come from the germline V gene. The CDR3 consists of 15 residues. Trimming pared 4 bases from V and 2 bases from J, leaving 9 bases between.

CDR3 sequence reads: CASSLDSNTQYF. The DNA for the CDR3 is TGTGCCAGCAGTTTGGACTCAAATACGCAGTATTTT. V gene TRBV27 combines with J gene TRBJ2-3, with D perhaps matching TRBD2 (5 bases). Germline loops: CDR1 MNHEY, CDR2 SMNVEV (reference sequence). V gave up 3 bases and J gave up 7 bases, with 8 bases separating them. The CDR3 is 12 amino acids.